The sequence of this T cell receptor (beta chain) was determined in a study of blood T cell repertoires in COVID-19. Study details: Both acute and convalescent COVID-19 samples were obtained from the United States, Italy and Spain.

Two consecutive negative NP/OP PCR tests, clearance, or resolved symptoms defined Cohort 3 recovery. Assay used: immunoSEQ multiplex PCR; TCRdb lists only in-frame clones, some missing. The top ten hold about 8.4% of the sample, which has some 300,000 clones, roughly 89% seen once. This clone was counted only a few times. This CDR3 has 14 residues. Trimming at V came to 4 bases and at J to 1 base, leaving 3 bases not matched to a gene. Germline assignment: CDR1 LGHDT and CDR2 YNNKEL (reference sequence). Sequenced material: PBMCs or T cells enriched from blood (not recorded which). The rearrangement uses TRBV3-1 (or the pseudogene TRBV3-2) and TRBJ1-1; TRBD1 agrees at 7 bases. The receptor was derived from a woman in her 30s who had recovered from COVID-19. The CDR3 loop reads CASSLGQENTEAFF. For the CDR3, the DNA is TGTGCCAGCAGCCTCGGACAGGAGAACACTGAAGCTTTCTTT.